This T cell receptor (beta chain) is from a study of blood T cell repertoires in COVID-19 (dated by TCRdb to about 2020). In terms of the full investigation: Collaborator samples came from the United States, Italy and Spain and covered acute and convalescent phases of COVID-19. The material from the prospective study consisted of cDNA or gDNA derived from T cells, B-cell-depleted T cells, or PBMCs. Subjects who had been exposed to COVID-19, were actively infected with it, or had recovered from it provided the deeply sampled blood TCRbeta repertoires that made up the dataset. The repertoires were released in a freely available public database intended as a resource for research on the immune response to SARS-CoV-2. Samples were obtained from the ongoing ImmuneRACE study (first 160 participants) and from approximately 1,200 subjects provided by 6 global collaborators. The sample metadata nearly always contained a de-identified subject ID, COVID-19 status, age in years and sex. Where HLA class I and class II types were available, the types were taken from metadata supplied by the sample provider, not from assay-based typing. On the study overall, not on this receptor specifically: Clinical and demographic metadata were provided uncurated, with the amount varying by source and participant.

From its cysteine to its phenylalanine, the CDR3 spans 14 amino acids. Just CDR3 DNA is preserved here, 42 bases in frame from base 1. From V the trimming removes 4 bases and from J it removes 5 bases, while the gene matches leave 7 bases of the junction unaccounted for. CDR1 and CDR2 were assigned from the germline V gene as SGDLS and YYNGEE. The immunoSEQ Assay, a bias-controlled multiplex PCR, was used to amplify TCRbeta CDR3 regions from genomic DNA. On the authors' methods: Within the assay, amplification of reference gene primers was used to estimate how many nucleated cells each sample contained. To quantify the absolute abundance of each unique TCRbeta CDR3 rearrangement, sequence reads were collapsed and filtered. Productive Simpson clonality was computed per sample as the square root of Simpson's diversity index over productive rearrangements. What TCRdb holds here is the immuneACCESS table cut down to in-frame rearrangements. Part of the clones is not present; checked against another copy, under half of the missing clones reflect an unresolved V gene, and the others are unexplained. V and J calls and clone size are those listed in that table; D and trimming were worked out from the DNA. Present in this sample are around 94,000 clones, approximately 83% of which were seen just once. The ten largest clonotypes hold 6.3% of the sample.

The collaborating institutions used their own protocols to collect whole blood in K2EDTA tubes. Collaborator samples were shipped for TCRbeta analysis as frozen whole blood, isolated PBMCs, or DNA extracted from either sample type. As regards this clone: The clone's antigen remains unknown. The sample holds no much larger clone one base away, and base qualities are not on file.

The clonotype comes from a man in his 60s with acute or convalescent COVID-19. The sequenced sample was peripheral blood. Here the chain combines TRBV9 and TRBJ1-2, with 8 bases matching TRBD1. The encoded CDR3 is CASSPTGGGYGYTF. The DNA reads TGTGCCAGCAGCCCAACAGGGGGTGGGTATGGCTACACCTTC.